This TCR beta chain stems from a study of cytomegalovirus exposure and HLA in healthy donors. Study-level background: HLA-typed donors were the source of approximately 80 million unique TCRs, which an early data release held.

Study results and limitations: The later analysis indicated that the majority of CMV-associated TCR beta chains appeared HLA-restricted. With DRB1 most and HLA-C fewest, TCR association rates differed between HLA loci in a later analysis. In a later analysis, about 17,000 TCR beta sequences were associated with HLA alleles at 0.05 false discovery rate.

13 Jbeta primers and 60 Vbeta primers were used for the PCR. The repertoire was sequenced with immunoSEQ multiplex PCR; TCRdb's copy has only in-frame clones and lacks some. This sample has more than 80,000 clones, with over 70% found just once. This clone was recorded a few times. The antigen remains unidentified. The CDR3 extends over 15 amino acids. From germline, CDR1 is SGHDN and CDR2 FVKESK. The V gene lost 0 bases and the J gene lost 5 bases, with 10 bases spanning the gap. The chain employs TRBV14 and TRBJ1-4; D may be TRBD1 (5 bases). The sequencing input was PBMCs. The sequence derives from a male donor in good health and CMV-seropositive. CDR3 loop: CASSQERRVNEKLFF. The CDR3 DNA sequence: TGTGCCAGCAGCCAAGAACGCAGGGTGAATGAAAAACTGTTTTTT.